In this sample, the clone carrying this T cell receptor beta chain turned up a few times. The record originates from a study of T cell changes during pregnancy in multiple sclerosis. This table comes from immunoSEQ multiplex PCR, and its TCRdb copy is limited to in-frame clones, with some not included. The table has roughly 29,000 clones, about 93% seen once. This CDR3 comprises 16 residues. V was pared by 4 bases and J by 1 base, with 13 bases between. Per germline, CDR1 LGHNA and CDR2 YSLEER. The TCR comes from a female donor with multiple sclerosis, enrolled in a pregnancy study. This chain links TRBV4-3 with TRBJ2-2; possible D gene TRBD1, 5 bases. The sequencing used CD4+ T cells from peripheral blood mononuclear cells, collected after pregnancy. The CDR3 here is CASSPGAGWNTGELFF. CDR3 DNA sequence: TGCGCCAGCAGCCCAGGAGCAGGGTGGAACACCGGGGAGCTGTTTTTT.